The source of this T cell receptor (beta chain) is a study of OX40 agonist ivuxolimab in advanced cancers. Across the study: Cohort: around 83% men, mean age around 60, aged about 23 to 79.

Peripheral blood came from all dose cohorts at three timepoints. CDR1 is MDHEN, CDR2 SYDVKM, per germline. V trimming: 6 bases; J trimming: 9 bases; junction bases outside the gene matches: 10. The CDR3 extends over 14 amino acids. Libraries were prepared by immunoSEQ multiplex PCR; TCRdb keeps only in-frame clonotypes and omits some of them. The sample gives around 60,000 clones, roughly 81% of which show up once; around 2.9% is in the top ten. With respect to this clone: Its antigen is as yet unknown.

Findings and limits, study-wide: Clonal expansion by week 6 occurred in CD4+ and CD8+ blood T cells (at 0.1 to 3.0 mg/kg).

Sequencing used CD4+ or CD8+ T cells sorted from blood, obtained in a trial of the OX40 agonist ivuxolimab. V is TRBV28 and J is TRBJ2-1; 8 bases map to TRBD1. This receptor was identified in an adult with an advanced solid tumor such as melanoma, head and neck, liver or kidney cancer. The CDR3 is CASRPRTGKGEQFF. CDR3 sequence (DNA): TGTGCCAGCAGACCTCGGACAGGGAAGGGTGAGCAGTTCTTC.